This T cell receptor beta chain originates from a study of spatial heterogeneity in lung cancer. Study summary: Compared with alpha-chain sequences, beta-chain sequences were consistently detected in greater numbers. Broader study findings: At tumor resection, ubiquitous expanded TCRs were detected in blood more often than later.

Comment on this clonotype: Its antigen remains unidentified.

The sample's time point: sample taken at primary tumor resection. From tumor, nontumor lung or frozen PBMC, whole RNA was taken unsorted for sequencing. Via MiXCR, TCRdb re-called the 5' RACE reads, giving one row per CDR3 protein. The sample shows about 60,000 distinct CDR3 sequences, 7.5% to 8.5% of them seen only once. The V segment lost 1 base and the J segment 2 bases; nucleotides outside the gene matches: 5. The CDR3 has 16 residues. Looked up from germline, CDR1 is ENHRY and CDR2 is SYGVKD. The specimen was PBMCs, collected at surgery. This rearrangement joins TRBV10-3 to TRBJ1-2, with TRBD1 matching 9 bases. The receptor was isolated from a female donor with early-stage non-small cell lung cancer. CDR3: CAISEFSGTGNYGYTF. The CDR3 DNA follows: TGTGCCATCAGTGAGTTCTCCGGGACAGGGAACTATGGCTACACCTTC.